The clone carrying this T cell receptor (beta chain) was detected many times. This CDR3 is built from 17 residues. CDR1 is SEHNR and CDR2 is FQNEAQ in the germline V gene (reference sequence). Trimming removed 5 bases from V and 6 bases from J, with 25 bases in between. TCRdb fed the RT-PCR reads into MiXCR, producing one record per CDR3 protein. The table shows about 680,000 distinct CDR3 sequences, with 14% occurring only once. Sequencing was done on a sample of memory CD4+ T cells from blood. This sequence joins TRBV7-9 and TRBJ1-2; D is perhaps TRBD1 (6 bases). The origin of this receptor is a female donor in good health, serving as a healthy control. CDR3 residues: CASSRLIQGRGKHGYTF. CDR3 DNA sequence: TGTGCCAGCAGCCGCTTGATACAGGGAAGGGGTAAACATGGCTACACCTTC. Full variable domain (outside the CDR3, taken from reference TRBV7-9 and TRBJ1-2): DTGVSQNPRHKITKRGQNVTFRCDPISEHNRLYWYRQTLGQGPEFLTYFQNEAQLEKSRLLSDRFSAERPKGSFSTLEIQRTEQGDSAMYLCASSRLIQGRGKHGYTFGSGTRLTVV.